The 21 T cell receptor beta chains in this list originate from one sample, sequenced in a study of regulatory T cells in long-lasting Graves disease. Specified time point: newly diagnosed GD, antithyroid drugs for less than 3 months. PBMC-derived RNA was used for the TCR library. Relying on iRepertoire HTBI primers and Arm-PCR of CDR3 regions, the team built TCR beta libraries. TCRdb passed the multiplex PCR reads through MiXCR, listing each CDR3 protein once. The sample includes 250,000 to 400,000 distinct CDR3 sequences, about 18% seen only once; the top ten take less than 45%. The source was peripheral blood mononuclear cells (PBMCs), collected at new diagnosis, from a patient treated with antithyroid drugs. These TCRs come from a female donor with Graves disease.

This clonotype appeared a few times. A much larger clone differs by one base, so this may be a read error. This sequence joins TRBV7-9 and TRBJ2-7, with D unresolved. This CDR3 is 14 amino acids long. Germline V lookup: CDR1 SEHNR, CDR2 FQNEAQ (reference sequence). V dropped 0 bases and J dropped 5 bases, with 11 bases sitting between them. CDR3 DNA sequence: TGTGCCAGCAGCTTAGCCGAGAGCTCTAACGAGCAGTACTTC. This codes for CASSLAESSNEQYF.

This clonotype was detected many times. J is TRBJ2-5 and V is TRBV24-1; 9 positions agree with TRBD2. Losses at the gene ends were 4 bases for V and 2 bases for J; bases not matched to a gene: 1. This CDR3 has 14 residues. Germline assignment: CDR1 KGHDR and CDR2 SFDVKD. The CDR3 reads CATSEAGGQETQYF. The CDR3 DNA reads TGTGCCACCAGTGAGGCGGGAGGGCAAGAGACCCAGTACTTC.

Turning to this clonotype: A junction end diverges from the germline sequence, so it may reflect a read error. The genes are TRBV20-1 and TRBJ2-3, with 9 bases lining up with TRBD2. The germline gives CDR1 DFQATT, CDR2 SNEGSKA (reference sequence). This CDR3 spans 16 amino acids. The DNA of the CDR3 is TGCAGTGCTAGTTCGGCTAGCGGGGTTAGCACAGATACGCGGTATTTT. This codes for CSASSASGVSTDTRYF.

The J gene is TRBJ1-3, the V gene TRBV4-1, with D possibly matching TRBD1 (6 bases). The germline gives CDR1 MGHRA, CDR2 YSYEKL. The CDR3 is 16 residues long. V was trimmed by 0 bases and J by 4 bases, leaving 13 bases between them. CDR3 residues: CASSQDRGPGGNTIYF. The CDR3, as DNA: TGCGCCAGCAGCCAAGATCGGGGGCCCGGAGGAAACACCATATATTTT.

On this clonotype itself: A much larger clone sits a single nucleotide away, making a read error possible. The chain is built from TRBV19 and TRBJ1-5; no clear D gene. CDR3 length: 13 amino acids. CDR1 is LNHDA and CDR2 is SQIVND in the germline V gene (reference sequence). Trimming left V 7 bases short and J 9 bases short, with 16 bases between. CDR3 bases: TGTGCCAGTATTGCTGCCCCTGGCTCGCCCCAGCATTTT. Its translation: CASIAAPGSPQHF.

The CDR3 reads CAWSVGGTPGEQYF. CDR3 coding DNA: TGTGCCTGGAGTGTGGGCGGGACACCGGGGGAGCAGTACTTC. This chain connects TRBV30 to TRBJ2-7, with D perhaps being TRBD1 or TRBD2 (6 bases each). Germline-derived CDR1 and CDR2 are GTSNPN and SVGIG (reference sequence). Trimming shortened V by 0 bases and J by 7 bases, and 16 bases separated the two germline ends. The CDR3 length is 14 residues. Using reference TRBV30 and TRBJ2-7 for the parts outside the CDR3, the full variable domain is SQTIHQWPATLVQPVGSPLSLECTVEGTSNPNLYWYRQAAGRGLQLLFYSVGIGQISSEVPQNLSASRPQDRQFILSSKKLLLSDSGFYLCAWSVGGTPGEQYFGPGTRLTVT.

Many counts were recorded for this clonotype. This chain joins TRBV7-9 and TRBJ2-5; possibly TRBD1 for D (5 bases). The CDR3 has 16 residues. Trimming left V 5 bases short and J 4 bases short, with 20 bases between. Germline V gene sequence: CDR1 SEHNR, CDR2 FQNEAQ (reference sequence). In nucleotides, the CDR3 is TGTGCCAGCAGCCTCTACGCAGGGTGGGTAGGAGAGACCCAGTACTTC. It specifies CASSLYAGWVGETQYF.

The chain links TRBV7-2 to TRBJ1-6, with TRBD1 matching over 7 bases. V lost 2 bases, J lost 6 bases, and 4 bases stayed unmatched. Germline lookup yields CDR1 SGHTA and CDR2 FQGNSA. CDR3 size: 15 residues. The CDR3 nucleotides are TGTGCCAGCAGCTTAAGCACAGGGGCTAATTCACCCCTCCACTTT. Protein: CASSLSTGANSPLHF. The full variable domain, with the rest looked up from reference TRBV7-2 and TRBJ1-6, is GAGVSQSPSNKVTEKGKDVELRCDPISGHTALYWYRQSLGQGLEFLIYFQGNSAPDKSGLPSDRFSAERTGGSVSTLTIQRTQQEDSAVYLCASSLSTGANSPLHFGNGTRLTVT.

This clonotype was observed many times. The V gene is TRBV7-8, the J gene TRBJ2-3; the match to TRBD1 covers 11 bases. V was pared by 2 bases and J by 2 bases, with 18 bases of the junction left unmatched. This CDR3 spans 21 amino acids. Germline loops: CDR1 SGHVS, CDR2 FQNEAQ. The CDR3 loop is CASSLPIPGQGDLRVTDTQYF. CDR3 in DNA: TGTGCCAGCAGCTTACCAATCCCGGGACAGGGGGACTTGCGCGTCACAGATACGCAGTATTTT.

The sample holds many counts of this clonotype. The chain joins TRBV3-1 to TRBJ1-3; D remains unclear. Germline V lookup: CDR1 LGHDT, CDR2 YNNKEL (reference sequence). V lost 1 base to trimming and J lost 0 bases, with 4 bases between them. This CDR3 spans 14 amino acids. CDR3 protein: CASSQAFSGNTIYF. In nucleotides, the CDR3 is TGTGCCAGCAGCCAAGCGTTCTCTGGAAACACCATATATTTT.

This clonotype has a count of ten or more. The chain combines TRBV20-1 with TRBJ2-1; TRBD2 matches 12 bases. This CDR3 has 16 amino acids. The V and J ends lost 5 bases and 2 bases, in that order; junction bases with no gene match: 7. Germline V CDR1 and CDR2: DFQATT, SNEGSKA (reference sequence). CDR3 residues: CSASSGRAFPYNEQFF. The CDR3 nucleotides read TGCAGTGCTTCTAGCGGGAGGGCCTTTCCCTACAATGAGCAGTTCTTC.

A few counts support this clonotype. The chain has TRBV7-9 and TRBJ2-7; D might be TRBD1 or TRBD2, each matching 5 bases. The CDR3 spans 12 residues. Trimming shortened V by 2 bases and J by 5 bases, and 7 bases separated the two germline ends. Germline assignment: CDR1 SEHNR and CDR2 FQNEAQ (reference sequence). The CDR3 region is CASSLWGNEQYF. In nucleotides, the CDR3 is TGTGCCAGCAGCTTATGGGGGAACGAGCAGTACTTC.

This clonotype was seen ten or more times. The chain carries TRBV3-1 and TRBJ1-1; 7 bases align to TRBD1. Trimming at V came to 2 bases and at J to 4 bases, leaving 7 bases not matched to a gene. There are 15 residues in the CDR3. CDR1 and CDR2 from the germline V gene are LGHDT and YNNKEL (reference sequence). CDR3 nucleotides: TGTGCCAGCAGCCAAAAAGGGGGCGGTAGCACTGAAGCTTTCTTT. It is translated as CASSQKGGGSTEAFF.

Ten or more counts support this clonotype. The chain employs TRBV12-3 or TRBV12-4 and TRBJ2-3; D perhaps matches TRBD2 (6 bases). The CDR3 runs 14 residues. V lost 6 bases, J lost 4 bases, and 14 bases lay in between. The chain's CDR3 is CASRKTRASDTQYF. The CDR3 bases are TGTGCCAGCAGAAAGACTAGGGCTTCAGATACGCAGTATTTT.

With respect to this clonotype: A read error is possible here, since a much larger clone lies one base away. V is TRBV2 and J is TRBJ2-2, with D possibly called TRBD1 or TRBD2 (5 bases each). The CDR3 is 13 amino acids. CDR1 and CDR2 from the germline V gene are SNHLY and FYNNEI. Here the CDR3 reads CASTGHVTGELLF. CDR3 sequence (DNA): TGTGCCAGCACGGGGCATGTCACCGGGGAGCTGCTTTTT.

The rearrangement uses TRBV6-5 and TRBJ2-2; weak D call: TRBD2 (5 bases). Germline CDR1 MNHEY, CDR2 SVGAGI. V lost 0 bases, J lost 7 bases, and 27 bases lay in between. The CDR3 spans 20 residues. The CDR3: CASSYSPLSELIIRGGELFF. The CDR3, as DNA: TGTGCCAGCAGTTACTCACCACTATCGGAACTCATAATACGGGGCGGGGAGCTGTTTTTT.

Worth noting for this clonotype: A single base separates this from a much larger clone, so it may be a read error. CDR3 sequence: CSVWDRSYEQYF. CDR3 in DNA: TGCAGCGTTTGGGACAGATCCTACGAGCAGTACTTC. The rearrangement links TRBV29-1 to TRBJ2-7; 7 nucleotides match TRBD1. V lost 5 bases and J lost 1; bases outside the gene matches: 2. This CDR3 is 12 amino acids long. The germline V gene encodes CDR1 SQVTM and CDR2 ANQGSEA.

This clonotype was found many times. This chain joins TRBV27 and TRBJ1-1; 10 bases match TRBD1. CDR3 size: 15 residues. From germline, CDR1 is MNHEY and CDR2 SMNVEV (reference sequence). After removal of 6 bases from V and 6 bases from J, the junction contained 10 bases not matched to a gene. The CDR3 loop is CASRRLGTGDAEAFF. The DNA for the CDR3 is TGTGCCAGCAGAAGGTTAGGGACAGGGGACGCTGAAGCTTTCTTT.

The chain employs TRBV7-8 and TRBJ1-2; tentative D call: TRBD1 (6 bases). The germline V and J ends were trimmed by 5 bases and 4 bases, with 20 bases remaining between them. Germline assignment: CDR1 SGHVS and CDR2 FQNEAQ. This CDR3 contains 16 residues. The CDR3 protein is CASSPRGGPSLYGYTF. For the CDR3, the DNA is TGTGCCAGCAGCCCCCGAGGGGGTCCAAGCCTCTATGGCTACACCTTC.

The CDR3 spells CSARDPQARGAGELFF. The DNA for the CDR3 is TGCAGTGCTAGAGATCCACAGGCGAGAGGTGCCGGGGAGCTGTTTTTT. The chain combines TRBV20-1 with TRBJ2-2, with D maybe TRBD1 (5 bases). The V gene lost 0 bases and the J gene lost 6 bases, with 17 bases spanning the gap. The CDR3 sequence is 16 residues long. CDR1 is DFQATT, CDR2 SNEGSKA, per germline (reference sequence).

The chain uses TRBV20-1 and TRBJ2-1, with 12 bases that match TRBD2. Germline lookup yields CDR1 DFQATT and CDR2 SNEGSKA (reference sequence). The CDR3 consists of 21 residues. J gave up 2 bases and V 0 bases, and 17 bases lay outside the gene matches. The CDR3 reads CSARDFGSSLAGGPPYNEQFF. The CDR3 region has the DNA TGCAGTGCTAGAGATTTTGGGTCTTCGCTAGCGGGAGGGCCCCCCTACAATGAGCAGTTCTTC.